Below, one TCR beta chain is given with its context. The target antigen is unknown. Assay: immunoSEQ multiplex PCR; the TCRdb copy retains only in-frame clones and omits some. The data show 2 million to 3 million clones, more than 85% seen once. These data belong to a study of shared clonotypes between healthy human individuals. Study results and caveats: An anticipated effect of sequencing depth on clonotype sharing among donors was recognized. Naive CD4 clonotypes overlapped across a handful of donors at about 5%.

Free of recent acute infections or vaccinations, the donors were healthy HIV-negative adults. Per germline, CDR1 MNHEY and CDR2 SMNVEV (reference sequence). V shed 3 bases, J shed 4 bases, and the junction held 4 bases outside the gene matches. The CDR3 spans 14 residues. The source of this sequence is a man aged 18 to 35 in good health. Some clones in this sample may be carry-over from other donors' samples. The sequencing input was naive CD4+ T cells from PBMCs. Subset specified: CD45RA+ positively selected. This chain links TRBV27 with TRBJ2-5; the match to TRBD2 covers 8 bases. For the CDR3, the DNA is TGTGCCAGCAGTTTTAGCGGGATCGGAGAGACCCAGTACTTC. It yields the protein CASSFSGIGETQYF.